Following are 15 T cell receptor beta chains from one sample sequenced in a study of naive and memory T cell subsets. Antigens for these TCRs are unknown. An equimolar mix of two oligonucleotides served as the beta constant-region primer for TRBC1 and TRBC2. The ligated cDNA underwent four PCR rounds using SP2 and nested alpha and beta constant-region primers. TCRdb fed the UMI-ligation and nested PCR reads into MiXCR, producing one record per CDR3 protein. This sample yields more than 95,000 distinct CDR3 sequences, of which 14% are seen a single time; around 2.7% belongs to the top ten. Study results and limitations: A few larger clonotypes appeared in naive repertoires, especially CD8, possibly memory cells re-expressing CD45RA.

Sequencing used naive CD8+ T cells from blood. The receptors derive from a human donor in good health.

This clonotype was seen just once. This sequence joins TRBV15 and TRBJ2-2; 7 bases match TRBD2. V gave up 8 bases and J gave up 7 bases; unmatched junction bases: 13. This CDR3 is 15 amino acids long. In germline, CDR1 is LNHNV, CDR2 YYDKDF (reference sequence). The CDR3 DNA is TGTGCCACCCGCGAGAGGACTAGTGGTTACGGGGAGCTGTTTTTT. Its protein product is CATRERTSGYGELFF.

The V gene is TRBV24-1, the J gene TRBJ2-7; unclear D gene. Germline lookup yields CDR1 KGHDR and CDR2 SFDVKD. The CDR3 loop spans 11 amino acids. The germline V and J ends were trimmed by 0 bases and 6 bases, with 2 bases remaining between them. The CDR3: CATSDLAEQYF. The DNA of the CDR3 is TGTGCCACCAGTGATTTGGCCGAGCAGTACTTC.

The CDR3 nucleotides read TGTGCCAGCAGCGGGGACCTTGATGTCTATGGCTACACCTTC. It specifies CASSGDLDVYGYTF. The chain is built from TRBV5-6 and TRBJ1-2; perhaps TRBD1 as D (5 bases). The CDR3 covers 14 residues. CDR1 and CDR2 (germline): SGHDT, YYEEEE. V was pared by 4 bases and J by 4 bases, with 14 bases between.

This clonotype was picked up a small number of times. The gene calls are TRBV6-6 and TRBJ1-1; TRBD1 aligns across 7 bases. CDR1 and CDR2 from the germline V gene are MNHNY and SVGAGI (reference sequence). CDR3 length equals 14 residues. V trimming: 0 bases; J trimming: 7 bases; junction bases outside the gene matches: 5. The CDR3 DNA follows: TGTGCCAGCAGTTACTCGAGAGGGGGCGGTGAAGCTTTCTTT. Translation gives CASSYSRGGGEAFF.

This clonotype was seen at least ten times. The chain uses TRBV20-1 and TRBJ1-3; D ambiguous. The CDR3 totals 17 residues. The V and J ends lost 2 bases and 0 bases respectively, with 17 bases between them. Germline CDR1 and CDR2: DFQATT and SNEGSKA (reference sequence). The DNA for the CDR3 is TGCAGTGCTAGAATCTTGCTTTTCTCGAGCTCTGGAAACACCATATATTTT. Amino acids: CSARILLFSSSGNTIYF.

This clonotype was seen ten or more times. In DNA form, the CDR3 reads TGCAGTGCTAGAGGTACCTCGCGGGGCGCGGGAGTGGGTTATCAGCCCCAGCATTTT. It codes for CSARGTSRGAGVGYQPQHF. The chain carries TRBV20-1 and TRBJ1-5; D is possibly TRBD1 (5 bases). From germline, CDR1 is DFQATT and CDR2 SNEGSKA (reference sequence). V lost 1 base, J lost 5 bases, and 27 bases lay in between. The CDR3 length is 19 residues.

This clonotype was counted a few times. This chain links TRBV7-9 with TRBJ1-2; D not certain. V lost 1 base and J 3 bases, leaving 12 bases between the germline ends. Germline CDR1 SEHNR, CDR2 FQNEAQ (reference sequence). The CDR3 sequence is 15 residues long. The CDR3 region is CASSLVAGDDYGYTF. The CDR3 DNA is TGTGCCAGCAGCTTAGTTGCCGGGGATGACTATGGCTACACCTTC.

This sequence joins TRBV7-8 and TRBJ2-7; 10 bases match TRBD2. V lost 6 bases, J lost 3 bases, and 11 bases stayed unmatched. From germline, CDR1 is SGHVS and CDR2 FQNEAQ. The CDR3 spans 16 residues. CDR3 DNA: TGTGCCAGCAGTCATGGGTCTAGCGGGAGTTACTACGAGCAGTACTTC. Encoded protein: CASSHGSSGSYYEQYF.

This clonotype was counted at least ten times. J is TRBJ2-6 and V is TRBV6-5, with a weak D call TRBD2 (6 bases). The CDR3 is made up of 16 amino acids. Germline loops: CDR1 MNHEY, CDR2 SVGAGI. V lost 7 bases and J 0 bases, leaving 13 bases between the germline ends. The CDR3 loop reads CASKSTRLSGANVLTF. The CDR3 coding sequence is TGTGCCAGCAAGTCGACTAGACTCTCTGGGGCCAACGTCCTGACTTTC.

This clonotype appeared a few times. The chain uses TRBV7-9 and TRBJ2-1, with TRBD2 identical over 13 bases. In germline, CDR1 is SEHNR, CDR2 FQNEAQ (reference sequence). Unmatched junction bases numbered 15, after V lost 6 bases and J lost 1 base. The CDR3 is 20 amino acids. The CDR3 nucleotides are TGTGCCAGCAGTACAACAGGACTAGCGGGGGACCTTGGTTCCTACAATGAGCAGTTCTTC. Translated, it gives CASSTTGLAGDLGSYNEQFF.

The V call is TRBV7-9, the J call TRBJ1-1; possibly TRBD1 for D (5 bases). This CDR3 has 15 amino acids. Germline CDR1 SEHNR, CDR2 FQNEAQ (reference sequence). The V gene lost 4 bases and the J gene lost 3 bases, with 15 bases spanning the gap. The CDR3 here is CASSSGQGQDTEAFF. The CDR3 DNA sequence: TGTGCCAGCAGCTCGGGGCAGGGTCAGGACACTGAAGCTTTCTTT.

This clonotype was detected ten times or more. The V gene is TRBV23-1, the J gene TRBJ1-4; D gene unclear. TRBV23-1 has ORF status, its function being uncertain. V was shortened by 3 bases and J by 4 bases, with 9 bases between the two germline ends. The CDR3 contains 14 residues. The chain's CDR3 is CASSQGRNNEKLFF. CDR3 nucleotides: TGCGCCAGCAGTCAGGGTCGGAATAATGAAAAACTGTTTTTT.

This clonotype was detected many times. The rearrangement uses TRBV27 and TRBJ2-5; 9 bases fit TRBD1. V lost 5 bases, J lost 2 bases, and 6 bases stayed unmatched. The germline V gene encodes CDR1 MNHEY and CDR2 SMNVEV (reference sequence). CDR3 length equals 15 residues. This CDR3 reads CASSTGTGRQETQYF. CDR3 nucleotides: TGTGCCAGCAGTACTGGGACAGGGAGGCAAGAGACCCAGTACTTC.

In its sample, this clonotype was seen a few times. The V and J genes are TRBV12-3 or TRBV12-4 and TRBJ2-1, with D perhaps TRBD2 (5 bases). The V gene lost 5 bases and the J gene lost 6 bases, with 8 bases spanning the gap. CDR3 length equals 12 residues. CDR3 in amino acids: CASSGSVNEQFF. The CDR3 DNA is TGTGCCAGCAGTGGGAGTGTCAATGAGCAGTTCTTC.

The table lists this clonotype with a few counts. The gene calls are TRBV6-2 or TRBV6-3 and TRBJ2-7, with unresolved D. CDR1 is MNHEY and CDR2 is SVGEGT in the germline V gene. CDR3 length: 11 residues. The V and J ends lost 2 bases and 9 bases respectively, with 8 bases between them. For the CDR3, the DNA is TGTGCCAGCAGTTACGGAGATCGGCAGTACTTC. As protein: CASSYGDRQYF.